The T cell receptor (beta chain) under discussion was sequenced for a study of human versus mouse CDR3 diversity and MHC coevolution. As for the study in general: Reported immunoSEQ sensitivity was one in 200,000 T cells, with reduced amplification bias. Valid reads per sample ranged from about 0.6 x 10^7 to 1.7 x 10^7.

Findings and limits, study-wide: Compared with mice, human CDR3s carried more deletions and insertions on average. The lowest clonal inequality scores came from most of the three human donors.

As regards this clone: Its target is unknown.

This table comes from immunoSEQ multiplex PCR, and its TCRdb copy is limited to in-frame clones, with some not included. This sample carries about 77,000 clones, about 90% of them seen once, and the ten largest clones take 0.15%. Germline values: CDR1 ENHRY, CDR2 SYGVKD. The CDR3 runs 14 residues. Trimming pared 7 bases from V and 1 base from J, leaving 14 bases between. The chain joins TRBV10-3 to TRBJ2-7; possible D gene TRBD2, 6 bases. The sequencing input was naive CD4+ T cells from blood. Subset in this sample: CD45RO-negative CD62L-positive naive CD4 T cells. This TCR was sampled from a person aged 30-69 years in good health. CDR3 bases: TGTGCCATCAAGGAGGGTTTAGGATCCTACGAGCAGTACTTC. Translation gives CAIKEGLGSYEQYF.